Below are 11 T cell receptor beta chains sequenced from a single sample in a study of blood T cell repertoires in COVID-19. This table comes from immunoSEQ multiplex PCR, and its TCRdb copy is limited to in-frame clones, with some not included. The top ten clones hold under 10% of a sample with 110,000 to 150,000 clones, almost 80% of them seen once. The sequenced material came from peripheral blood. These receptors all come from a man in his fifties with active or convalescent COVID-19.

The rearrangement uses TRBV9 and TRBJ2-2; tentative D call: TRBD1 (6 bases). Trimming took off 0 bases at V and 2 bases at J, with 11 bases between the two ends. The CDR3 is made up of 16 amino acids. Germline V gene sequence: CDR1 SGDLS, CDR2 YYNGEE. CDR3 nucleotides: TGTGCCAGCAGCGTAGCTACAGGGTCAAACACCGGGGAGCTGTTTTTT. It specifies CASSVATGSNTGELFF.

The chain recombines TRBV11-1 with TRBJ2-1; TRBD2 agrees at 9 bases. Germline loops: CDR1 SGHAT, CDR2 FQDESV (reference sequence). J was trimmed by 7 bases and V by 0 bases; bases with no gene match: 10. This CDR3 has 17 residues. This chain's CDR3 is CASSLARAGGPGNEQFF. The CDR3 region has the DNA TGTGCCAGCAGCTTAGCGCGGGCGGGAGGGCCGGGGAATGAGCAGTTCTTC.

The chain uses TRBV27 and TRBJ2-7; 7 bases are shared with TRBD2. This CDR3 comprises 15 residues. CDR1 is MNHEY, CDR2 SMNVEV, per germline (reference sequence). V was pared by 3 bases and J by 4 bases, with 9 bases of the junction left unmatched. In DNA, the CDR3 is TGTGCCAGCAGTTTTATCGGGCGGGAGCGTTACGAGCAGTACTTC. This sequence encodes CASSFIGRERYEQYF.

This chain connects TRBV28 to TRBJ2-5; 8 nucleotides agree with TRBD2. From germline, CDR1 is MDHEN and CDR2 SYDVKM. This CDR3 comprises 14 residues. The V segment lost 2 bases and the J segment 3 bases; nucleotides outside the gene matches: 2. The CDR3 coding sequence is TGTGCCAGCAGTTTACGGGGACTAGAAGAGACCCAGTACTTC. Protein: CASSLRGLEETQYF. Variable domain in full (rest from reference TRBV28 and TRBJ2-5): DVKVTQSSRYLVKRTGEKVFLECVQDMDHENMFWYRQDPGLGLRLIYFSYDVKMKEKGDIPEGYSVSREKKERFSLILESASTNQTSMYLCASSLRGLEETQYFGPGTRLLVL.

The rearrangement links TRBV7-9 to TRBJ2-1, with 8 bases identical to TRBD2. This CDR3 region has 13 residues. V shed 7 bases and J 10 bases; nucleotides not matched to a gene: 9. Germline loops: CDR1 SEHNR, CDR2 FQNEAQ (reference sequence). CDR3 amino acids: CASKTFREGEQFF. The DNA of the CDR3 is TGTGCCAGCAAAACCTTCCGGGAGGGCGAGCAGTTCTTC. The full variable domain, rest sourced from reference TRBV7-9 and TRBJ2-1, is DTGVSQNPRHKITKRGQNVTFRCDPISEHNRLYWYRQTLGQGPEFLTYFQNEAQLEKSRLLSDRFSAERPKGSFSTLEIQRTEQGDSAMYLCASKTFREGEQFFGPGTRLTVL.

This chain joins TRBV7-2 and TRBJ1-4; D gene ambiguous. Germline V gene lookup returns CDR1 SGHTA and CDR2 FQGNSA. V lost 1 base and J 8 bases, leaving 8 bases between the germline ends. This CDR3 is built from 13 residues. The CDR3 DNA sequence: TGTGCCAGCAGCTTAGTTTACCAGGAAAAACTGTTTTTT. The encoded protein is CASSLVYQEKLFF.

The chain is built from TRBV27 and TRBJ1-5; 11 bases are shared with TRBD1. The CDR3 is made up of 16 amino acids. The J segment lost 4 bases and the V segment lost 6 bases, leaving 8 bases of the junction unmatched. Germline values: CDR1 MNHEY, CDR2 SMNVEV (reference sequence). The CDR3 DNA reads TGTGCCAGCAGACACATTGGACAGGGGGCAAATCAGCCCCAGCATTTT. Translating gives CASRHIGQGANQPQHF.

This clone was observed a single time. This chain's CDR3 is CATSRPQGADRNIQYF. As DNA, the CDR3 is TGTGCCACCAGCAGACCACAGGGGGCGGACCGTAACATTCAGTACTTC. This chain joins TRBV15 and TRBJ2-4; the match to TRBD1 covers 9 bases. V shed 2 bases and J 7 bases; nucleotides not matched to a gene: 9. Looked up from germline, CDR1 is LNHNV and CDR2 is YYDKDF (reference sequence). CDR3 size: 16 residues.

This chain uses TRBV28 with TRBJ1-5; TRBD1 agrees at 11 bases. Germline V CDR1 and CDR2: MDHEN, SYDVKM. This CDR3 is 16 amino acids long. V lost 5 bases, J lost 7 bases, and 10 bases stayed unmatched. CDR3: CASSHSGTGGSQPQHF. CDR3 DNA: TGTGCCAGCAGTCACTCCGGGACAGGGGGTTCCCAGCCCCAGCATTTT.

This chain joins TRBV27 and TRBJ2-1; 9 bases match TRBD1. CDR1 MNHEY and CDR2 SMNVEV come from the germline V gene (reference sequence). Germline trimming cut 5 bases from V and 4 bases from J; bases unmatched to any gene: 9. CDR3 length: 16 residues. DNA for the CDR3: TGTGCCAGCAGTGCCACCGGGACAGGGCATTACAATGAGCAGTTCTTC. Amino acids: CASSATGTGHYNEQFF.

This chain links TRBV6-4 with TRBJ2-3; 10 nucleotides align to TRBD2. Germline V gene sequence: CDR1 MRHNA, CDR2 SNTAGT. V lost 6 bases to trimming and J lost 0 bases; unmatched junction nucleotides: 15. The CDR3 totals 19 residues. In nucleotides, the CDR3 is TGTGCCAGCAGGGCACTAGCGGGATGCCCTCGGGCTAGCACAGATACGCAGTATTTT. Translating gives CASRALAGCPRASTDTQYF.